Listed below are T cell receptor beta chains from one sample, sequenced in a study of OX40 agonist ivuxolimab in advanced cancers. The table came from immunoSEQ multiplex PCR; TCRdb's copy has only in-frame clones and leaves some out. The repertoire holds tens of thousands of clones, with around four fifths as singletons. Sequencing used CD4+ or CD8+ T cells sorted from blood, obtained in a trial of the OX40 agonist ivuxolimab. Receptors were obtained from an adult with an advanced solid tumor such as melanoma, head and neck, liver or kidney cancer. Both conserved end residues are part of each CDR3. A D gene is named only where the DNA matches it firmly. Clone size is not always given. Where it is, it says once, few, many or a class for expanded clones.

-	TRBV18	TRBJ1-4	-	CASSPTRNEKLFF	TGTGCCAGCTCACCAACCCGTAATGAAAAACTGTTTTTT
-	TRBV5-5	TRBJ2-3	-	CASSPRTDTQYF	TGTGCCAGCAGCCCACGCACAGATACGCAGTATTTT
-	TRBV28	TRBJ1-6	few	CASTQSSYNSPLHF	TGTGCCAGCACCCAGAGCTCCTATAATTCACCCCTCCACTTT
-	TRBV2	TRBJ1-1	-	CASSVQGRDTEAFF	TGTGCCAGTAGCGTTCAGGGGCGGGACACTGAAGCTTTCTTT
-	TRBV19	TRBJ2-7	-	CASSMTGLAYEQYF	TGTGCCAGTAGTATGACAGGCCTTGCCTACGAGCAGTACTTC
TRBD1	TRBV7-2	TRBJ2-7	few	CASSSGQGIDEQYF	TGTGCCAGCAGCTCGGGACAGGGGATCGACGAGCAGTACTTC
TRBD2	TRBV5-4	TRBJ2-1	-	CASSLGSGGYNEQFF	TGTGCCAGCAGCTTGGGCAGCGGGGGGTACAATGAGCAGTTCTTC
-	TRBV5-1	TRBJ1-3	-	CASSFDRYEVGNTIYF	TGCGCCAGCAGCTTCGACCGGTACGAGGTTGGAAACACCATATATTTT
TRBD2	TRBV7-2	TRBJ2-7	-	CASTFGLAGDEQYF	TGTGCCAGTACCTTTGGACTAGCGGGGGACGAGCAGTACTTC
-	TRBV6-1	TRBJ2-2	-	CASTPVGSHTGELFF	TGTGCCAGCACCCCCGTAGGCAGCCACACCGGGGAGCTGTTTTTT
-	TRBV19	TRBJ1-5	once	CASSITGSNQPQHF	TGTGCCAGTAGTATCACTGGGAGCAATCAGCCCCAGCATTTT
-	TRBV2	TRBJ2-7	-	CASSEGGDAASYEQYF	TGTGCCAGCAGTGAAGGGGGGGATGCGGCCTCCTACGAGCAGTACTTC
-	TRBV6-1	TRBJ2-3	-	CASGQGTDTQYF	TGTGCCAGCGGGCAGGGTACAGATACGCAGTATTTT
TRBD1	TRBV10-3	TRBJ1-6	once	CAISESTGDNSPLHF	TGTGCCATCAGTGAGTCCACAGGGGACAATTCACCCCTCCACTTT
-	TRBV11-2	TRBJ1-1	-	CASSLDRGLSTEAFF	TGTGCCAGCAGCTTAGACCGGGGGCTTAGCACTGAAGCTTTCTTT
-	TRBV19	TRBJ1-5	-	CASSWGGTAQPQHF	TGTGCCAGTAGTTGGGGAGGAACTGCACAGCCCCAGCATTTT
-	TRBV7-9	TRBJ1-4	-	CASSPDGAGDNEKLFF	TGTGCCAGCAGCCCCGATGGGGCGGGAGACAATGAAAAACTGTTTTTT
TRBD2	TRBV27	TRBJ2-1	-	CASSSIAGGNNEQFF	TGTGCCAGCAGCTCTATAGCGGGGGGGAACAATGAGCAGTTCTTC
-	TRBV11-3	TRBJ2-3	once	CASSLTRNTDTQYF	TGTGCCAGCAGTCTGACTAGAAACACAGATACGCAGTATTTT
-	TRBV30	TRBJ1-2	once	CAWSSSGDGDGYTF	TGTGCCTGGAGTAGCTCAGGGGATGGTGATGGCTACACCTTC
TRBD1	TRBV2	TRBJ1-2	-	CASIQGQLGGYTF	TGTGCCAGCATCCAGGGACAGTTAGGGGGCTACACCTTC
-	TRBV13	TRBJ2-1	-	CASSLQARPYNEQFF	TGTGCCAGCAGCTTACAAGCGCGACCCTACAATGAGCAGTTCTTC
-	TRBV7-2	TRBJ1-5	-	CASSLFGGSGNRNQPQHF	TGTGCCAGCAGCCTCTTCGGAGGGTCGGGGAATCGGAATCAGCCCCAGCATTTT
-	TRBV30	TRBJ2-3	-	CAWSNKDTQYF	TGTGCCTGGAGTAACAAGGATACGCAGTATTTT
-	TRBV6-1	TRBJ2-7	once	CASSERGTSYEQYF	TGTGCCAGCAGTGAAAGGGGTACCTCCTACGAGCAGTACTTC
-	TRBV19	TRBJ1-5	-	CASSWQANQPQHF	TGTGCCAGTAGTTGGCAGGCAAATCAGCCCCAGCATTTT
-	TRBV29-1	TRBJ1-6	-	CSVTIDSHNSPLHF	TGCAGCGTGACGATTGACAGTCATAATTCACCCCTCCACTTT
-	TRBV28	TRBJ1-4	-	CASKLEGEKLFF	TGTGCCAGCAAACTAGAGGGTGAAAAACTGTTTTTT
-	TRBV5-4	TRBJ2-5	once	CASRGGAIGKETQYF	TGTGCCAGCAGGGGTGGGGCCATCGGGAAAGAGACCCAGTACTTC
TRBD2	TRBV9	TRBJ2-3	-	CASSVGTSGAPDTQYF	TGTGCCAGCAGCGTAGGGACTAGCGGGGCACCAGATACGCAGTATTTT
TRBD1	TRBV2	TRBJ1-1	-	CASSNRGWTEAFF	TGTGCCAGCAGTAACAGGGGGTGGACTGAAGCTTTCTTT
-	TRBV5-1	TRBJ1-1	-	CASSISGDETEAFF	TGCGCCAGCAGTATCTCGGGGGACGAAACTGAAGCTTTCTTT
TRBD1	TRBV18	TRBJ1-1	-	CASSLGQGDTEAFF	TGTGCCAGCTCACTGGGACAGGGGGACACTGAAGCTTTCTTT
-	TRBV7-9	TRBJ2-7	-	CASSLAEDEQYF	TGTGCCAGCAGCCTCGCTGAGGACGAGCAGTACTTC
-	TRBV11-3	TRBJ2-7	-	CASTSDSYEQYF	TGTGCCAGCACCTCAGACAGTTACGAGCAGTACTTC
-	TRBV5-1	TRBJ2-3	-	CASSLAEGEADTQYF	TGCGCCAGCAGCTTGGCCGAAGGGGAAGCAGATACGCAGTATTTT
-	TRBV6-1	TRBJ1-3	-	CASSEAGGVVSGNTIYF	TGTGCCAGCAGTGAAGCCGGGGGAGTGGTATCTGGAAACACCATATATTTT
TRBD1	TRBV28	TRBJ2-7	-	CASSTTGTGLRYEQYF	TGTGCCAGCAGCACGACCGGGACAGGGCTTCGCTACGAGCAGTACTTC
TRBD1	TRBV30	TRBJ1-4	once	CAWSRGGSSTNEKLFF	TGTGCCTGGAGCAGGGGGGGCTCTTCAACTAATGAAAAACTGTTTTTT
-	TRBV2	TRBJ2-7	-	CASTEAYEQYF	TGTGCCAGCACTGAGGCCTACGAGCAGTACTTC
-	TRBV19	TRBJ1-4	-	CASSILRGLGEKLFF	TGTGCCAGTAGTATATTGCGGGGTTTGGGTGAAAAACTGTTTTTT
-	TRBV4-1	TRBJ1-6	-	CASSHLGRDNSPLHF	TGCGCCAGCAGCCACCTCGGACGCGATAATTCACCCCTCCACTTT
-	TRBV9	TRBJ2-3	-	CASSVVEMGETPWGTQYF	TGTGCCAGCAGCGTAGTAGAGATGGGAGAGACTCCGTGGGGTACGCAGTATTTT
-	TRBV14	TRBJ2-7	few	CASSQENFSEQYF	TGTGCCAGCAGCCAAGAAAACTTTTCGGAGCAGTACTTC
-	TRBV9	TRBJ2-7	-	CASSVEAEYEQYF	TGTGCCAGCAGCGTAGAGGCCGAATACGAGCAGTACTTC
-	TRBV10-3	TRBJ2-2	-	CAISLKQGASTGELFF	TGTGCCATCAGCCTTAAACAAGGGGCCAGCACCGGGGAGCTGTTTTTT
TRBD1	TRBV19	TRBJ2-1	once	CASRRIDRGIVNEQFF	TGTGCCAGTAGACGCATAGACAGGGGGATCGTGAATGAGCAGTTCTTC
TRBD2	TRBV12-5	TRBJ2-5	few	CASGLTTPGLAFQETQYF	TGTGCTAGTGGTTTGACGACGCCGGGACTAGCGTTCCAAGAGACCCAGTACTTC
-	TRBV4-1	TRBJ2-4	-	CASSQEAPVGAKNIQYF	TGCGCCAGCAGCCAAGAAGCTCCAGTAGGCGCCAAAAACATTCAGTACTTC
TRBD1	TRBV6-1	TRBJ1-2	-	CASRRTGANYGYTF	TGTGCCAGCAGACGGACAGGGGCCAACTATGGCTACACCTTC